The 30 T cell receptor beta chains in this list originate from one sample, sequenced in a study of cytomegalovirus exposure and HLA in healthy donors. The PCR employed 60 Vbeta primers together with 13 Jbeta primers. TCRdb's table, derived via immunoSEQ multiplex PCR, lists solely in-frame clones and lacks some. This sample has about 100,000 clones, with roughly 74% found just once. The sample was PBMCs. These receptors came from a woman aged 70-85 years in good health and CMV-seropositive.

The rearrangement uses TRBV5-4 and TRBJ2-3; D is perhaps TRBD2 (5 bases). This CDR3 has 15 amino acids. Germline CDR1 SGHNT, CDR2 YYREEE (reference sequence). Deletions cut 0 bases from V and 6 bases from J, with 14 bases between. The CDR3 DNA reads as TGTGCCAGCAGCTTGGACGGGAACCTTGGGGATACGCAGTATTTT. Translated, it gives CASSLDGNLGDTQYF. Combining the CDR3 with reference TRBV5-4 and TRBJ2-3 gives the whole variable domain ETGVTQSPTHLIKTRGQQVTLRCSSQSGHNTVSWYQQALGQGPQFIFQYYREEENGRGNFPPRFSGLQFPNYSSELNVNALELDDSALYLCASSLDGNLGDTQYFGPGTRLTVL.

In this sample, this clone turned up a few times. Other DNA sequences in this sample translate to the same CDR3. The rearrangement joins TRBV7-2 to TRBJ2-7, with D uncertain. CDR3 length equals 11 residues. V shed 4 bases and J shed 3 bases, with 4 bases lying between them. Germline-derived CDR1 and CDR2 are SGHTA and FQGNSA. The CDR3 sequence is CASSSYYEQYF. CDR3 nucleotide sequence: TGTGCCAGCAGCTCCTACTACGAGCAGTACTTC.

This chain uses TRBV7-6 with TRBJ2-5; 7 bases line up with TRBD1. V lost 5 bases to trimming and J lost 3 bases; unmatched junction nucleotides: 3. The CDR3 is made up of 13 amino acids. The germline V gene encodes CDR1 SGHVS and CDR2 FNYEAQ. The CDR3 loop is CASSLDRKETQYF. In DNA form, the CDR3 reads TGTGCCAGCAGCCTGGACAGGAAAGAGACCCAGTACTTC.

The CDR3 region is CASSRPGQGTYNEQFF. The CDR3 DNA is TGTGCCAGCAGCCGGCCGGGACAGGGCACCTACAATGAGCAGTTCTTC. V usage is TRBV5-4 and J usage is TRBJ2-1, with TRBD1 identical over 9 bases. The ends lost 4 bases at V and 2 bases at J; junction bases unmatched: 7. Germline V gives CDR1 SGHNT, CDR2 YYREEE (reference sequence). The CDR3 has 16 residues.

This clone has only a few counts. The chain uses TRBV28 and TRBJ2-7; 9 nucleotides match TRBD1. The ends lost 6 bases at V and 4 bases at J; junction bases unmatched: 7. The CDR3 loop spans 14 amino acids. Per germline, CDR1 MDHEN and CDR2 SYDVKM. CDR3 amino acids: CASRPTGGGYEQYF. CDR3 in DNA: TGTGCCAGCAGGCCGACAGGGGGGGGTTACGAGCAGTACTTC.

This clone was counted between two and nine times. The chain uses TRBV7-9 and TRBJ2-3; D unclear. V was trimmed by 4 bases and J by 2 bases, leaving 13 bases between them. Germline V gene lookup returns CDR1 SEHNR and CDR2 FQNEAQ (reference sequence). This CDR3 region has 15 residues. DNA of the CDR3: TGTGCCAGCAGCTCGTTCGCGCGGCACACAGATACGCAGTATTTT. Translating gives CASSSFARHTDTQYF.

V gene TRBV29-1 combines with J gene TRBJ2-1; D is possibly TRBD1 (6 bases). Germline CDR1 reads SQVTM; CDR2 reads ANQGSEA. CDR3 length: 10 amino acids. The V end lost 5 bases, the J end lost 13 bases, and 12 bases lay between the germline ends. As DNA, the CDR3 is TGCAGCGTTACGGACAGACGACAGTTCTTC. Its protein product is CSVTDRRQFF.

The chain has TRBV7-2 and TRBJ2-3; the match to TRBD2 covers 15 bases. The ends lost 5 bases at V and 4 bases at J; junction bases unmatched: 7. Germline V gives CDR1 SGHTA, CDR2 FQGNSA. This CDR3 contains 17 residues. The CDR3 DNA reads TGTGCCAGCAGCAGCGGGACTAGCGGGGGGTGGGCAGATACGCAGTATTTT. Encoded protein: CASSSGTSGGWADTQYF.

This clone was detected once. DNA of the CDR3: TGTGCCAGCAGGGCTAGTCGCAATTCACCCCTCCACTTT. Encoded protein: CASRASRNSPLHF. This rearrangement joins TRBV2 to TRBJ1-6; the D is unclear. Germline loops: CDR1 SNHLY, CDR2 FYNNEI. CDR3 size: 13 residues. V was shortened by 6 bases and J by 7 bases, with 10 bases between the two germline ends. The whole variable domain, remainder taken from reference TRBV2 and TRBJ1-6, is EPEVTQTPSHQVTQMGQEVILRCVPISNHLYFYWYRQILGQKVEFLVSFYNNEISEKSEIFDDQFSVERPDGSNFTLKIRSTKLEDSAMYFCASRASRNSPLHFGNGTRLTVT.

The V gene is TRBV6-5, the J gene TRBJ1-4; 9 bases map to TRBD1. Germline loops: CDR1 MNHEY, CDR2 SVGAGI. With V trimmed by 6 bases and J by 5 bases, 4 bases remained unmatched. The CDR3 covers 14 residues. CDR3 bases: TGTGCCAGCAGGAGCGGGACAGGGAATGAAAAACTGTTTTTT. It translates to CASRSGTGNEKLFF.

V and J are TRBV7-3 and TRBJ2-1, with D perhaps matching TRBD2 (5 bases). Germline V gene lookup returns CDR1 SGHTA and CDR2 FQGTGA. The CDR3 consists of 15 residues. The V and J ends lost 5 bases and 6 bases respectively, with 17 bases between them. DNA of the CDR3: TGTGCCAGCAGCGCCGTTTGGGGAGATCGCAATGAGCAGTTCTTC. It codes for CASSAVWGDRNEQFF.

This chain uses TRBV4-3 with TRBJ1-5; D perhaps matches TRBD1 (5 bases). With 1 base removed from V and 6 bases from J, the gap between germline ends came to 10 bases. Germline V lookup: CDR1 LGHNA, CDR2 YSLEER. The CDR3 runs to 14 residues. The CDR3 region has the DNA TGCGCCAGCAGCCAAGTTCAGGGTACTCAGCCCCAGCATTTT. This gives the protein CASSQVQGTQPQHF.

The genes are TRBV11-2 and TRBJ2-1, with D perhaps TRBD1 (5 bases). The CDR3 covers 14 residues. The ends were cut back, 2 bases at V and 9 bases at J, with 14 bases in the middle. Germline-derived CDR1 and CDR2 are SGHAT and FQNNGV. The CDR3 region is CASSLRSQGPEQFF. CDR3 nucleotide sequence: TGTGCCAGCAGCTTAAGGTCCCAGGGCCCTGAGCAGTTCTTC.

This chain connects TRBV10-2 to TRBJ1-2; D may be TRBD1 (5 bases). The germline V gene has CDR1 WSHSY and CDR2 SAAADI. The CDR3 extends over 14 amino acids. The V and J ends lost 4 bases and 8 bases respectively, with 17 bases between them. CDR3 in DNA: TGCGCCAGCAGTGCGGGACTGACGGGTATCGGCTACACCTTC. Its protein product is CASSAGLTGIGYTF.

The CDR3: CASSEDGQDNQPQHF. CDR3 nucleotide sequence: TGTGCCAGCAGCGAAGACGGACAGGATAATCAGCCCCAGCATTTT. V gene TRBV9 combines with J gene TRBJ1-5; the match to TRBD1 covers 7 bases. The V gene end was trimmed by 3 bases and the J gene end by 4 bases; junction bases not matched to a gene: 7. Per the germline V gene, CDR1 is SGDLS and CDR2 is YYNGEE. CDR3 length equals 15 residues. Looking up the rest from reference TRBV9 and TRBJ1-5 gives the full variable domain: DSGVTQTPKHLITATGQRVTLRCSPRSGDLSVYWYQQSLDQGLQFLIQYYNGEERAKGNILERFSAQQFPDLHSELNLSSLELGDSALYFCASSEDGQDNQPQHFGDGTRLSIL.

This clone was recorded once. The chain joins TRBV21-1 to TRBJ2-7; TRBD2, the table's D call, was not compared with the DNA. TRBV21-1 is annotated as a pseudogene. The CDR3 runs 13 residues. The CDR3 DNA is TGTGCCAGCAGCAAATTGTATTCCTACGAGCAGTACTTC. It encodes CASSKLYSYEQYF.

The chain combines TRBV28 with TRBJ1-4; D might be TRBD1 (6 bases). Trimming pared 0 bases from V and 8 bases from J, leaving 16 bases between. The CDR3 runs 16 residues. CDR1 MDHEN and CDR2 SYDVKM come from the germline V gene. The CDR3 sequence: CASSLWNPGTKEKLFF. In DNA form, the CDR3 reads TGTGCCAGCAGTTTATGGAATCCCGGGACAAAGGAAAAACTGTTTTTT.

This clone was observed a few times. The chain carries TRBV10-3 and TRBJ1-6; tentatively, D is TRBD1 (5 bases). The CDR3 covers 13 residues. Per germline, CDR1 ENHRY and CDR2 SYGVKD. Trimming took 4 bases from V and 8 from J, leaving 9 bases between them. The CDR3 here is CAISGTWDSPLHF. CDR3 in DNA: TGTGCCATCAGTGGGACATGGGATTCACCCCTCCACTTT.

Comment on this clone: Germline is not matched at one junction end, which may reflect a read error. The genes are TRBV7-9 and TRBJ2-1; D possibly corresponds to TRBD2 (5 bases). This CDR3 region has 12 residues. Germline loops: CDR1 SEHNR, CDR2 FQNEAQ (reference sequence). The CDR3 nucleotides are TGTTCCAGCAGCTTAGACTACCCTCATGGGTTCTTC. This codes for CSSSLDYPHGFF. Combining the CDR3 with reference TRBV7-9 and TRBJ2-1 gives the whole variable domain DTGVSQNPRHKITKRGQNVTFRCDPISEHNRLYWYRQTLGQGPEFLTYFQNEAQLEKSRLLSDRFSAERPKGSFSTLEIQRTEQGDSAMYLCSSSLDYPHGFFGPGTRLTVL.

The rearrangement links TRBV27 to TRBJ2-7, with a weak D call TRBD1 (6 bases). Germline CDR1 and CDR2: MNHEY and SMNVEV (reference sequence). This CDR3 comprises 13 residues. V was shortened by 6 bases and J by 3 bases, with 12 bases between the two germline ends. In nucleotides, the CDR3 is TGTGCCAGCAGCGACTTGGACAGCTACGAGCAGTACTTC. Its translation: CASSDLDSYEQYF.

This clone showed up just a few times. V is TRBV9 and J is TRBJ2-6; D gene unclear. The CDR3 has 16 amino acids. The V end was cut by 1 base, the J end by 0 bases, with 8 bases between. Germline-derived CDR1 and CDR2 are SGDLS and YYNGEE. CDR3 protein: CASSVLGLSGANVLTF. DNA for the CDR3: TGTGCCAGCAGCGTACTTGGCCTCTCTGGGGCCAACGTCCTGACTTTC.

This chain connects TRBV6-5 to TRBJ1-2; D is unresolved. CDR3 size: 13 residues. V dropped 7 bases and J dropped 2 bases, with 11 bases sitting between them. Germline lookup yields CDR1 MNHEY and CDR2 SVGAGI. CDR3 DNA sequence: TGTGCCAGCACCACGGGAAGGAACTATGGCTACACCTTC. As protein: CASTTGRNYGYTF.

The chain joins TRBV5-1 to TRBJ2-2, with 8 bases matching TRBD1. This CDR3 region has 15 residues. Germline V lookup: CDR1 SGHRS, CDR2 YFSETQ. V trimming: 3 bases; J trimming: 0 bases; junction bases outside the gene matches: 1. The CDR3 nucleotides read TGCGCCAGCAGCTGGGGACAGGCGAACACCGGGGAGCTGTTTTTT. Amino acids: CASSWGQANTGELFF.

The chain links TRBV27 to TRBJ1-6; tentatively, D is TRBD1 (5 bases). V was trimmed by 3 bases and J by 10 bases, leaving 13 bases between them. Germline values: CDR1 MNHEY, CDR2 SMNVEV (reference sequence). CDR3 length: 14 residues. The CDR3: CASSFGRGSSPLHF. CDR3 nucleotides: TGTGCCAGCAGTTTCGGTAGGGGCAGCTCACCCCTCCACTTT.

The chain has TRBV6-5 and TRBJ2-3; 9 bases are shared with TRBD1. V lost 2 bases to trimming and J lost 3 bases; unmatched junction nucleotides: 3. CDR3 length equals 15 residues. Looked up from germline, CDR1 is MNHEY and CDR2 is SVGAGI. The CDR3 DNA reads TGTGCCAGCAGTTACCCGGGACAGGGAACAGATACGCAGTATTTT. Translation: CASSYPGQGTDTQYF.

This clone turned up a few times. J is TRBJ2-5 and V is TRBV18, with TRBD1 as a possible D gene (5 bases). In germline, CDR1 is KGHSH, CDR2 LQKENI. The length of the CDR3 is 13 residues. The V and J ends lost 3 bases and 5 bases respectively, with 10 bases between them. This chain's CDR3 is CASSPRASETQYF. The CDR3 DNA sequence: TGTGCCAGCTCACCCAGGGCATCCGAGACCCAGTACTTC.

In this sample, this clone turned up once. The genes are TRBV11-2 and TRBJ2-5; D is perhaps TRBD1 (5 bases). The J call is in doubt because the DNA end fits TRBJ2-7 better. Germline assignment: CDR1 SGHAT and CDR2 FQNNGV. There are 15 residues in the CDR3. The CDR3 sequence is CASSLEDTTGYEQYF. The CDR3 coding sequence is TGTGCCAGCAGCTTAGAAGACACAACAGGTTACGAGCAGTACTTC.

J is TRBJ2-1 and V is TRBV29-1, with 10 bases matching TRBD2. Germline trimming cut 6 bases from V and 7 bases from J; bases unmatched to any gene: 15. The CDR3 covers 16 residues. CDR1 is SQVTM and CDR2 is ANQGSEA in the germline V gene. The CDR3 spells CSVQPGLALGRNEQFF. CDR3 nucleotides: TGCAGCGTCCAACCGGGACTAGCGTTAGGGAGGAATGAGCAGTTCTTC.

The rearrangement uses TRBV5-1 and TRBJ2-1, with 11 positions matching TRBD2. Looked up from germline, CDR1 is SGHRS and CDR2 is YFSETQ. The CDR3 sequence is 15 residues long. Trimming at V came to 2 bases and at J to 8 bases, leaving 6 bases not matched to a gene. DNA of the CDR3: TGCGCCAGCAGCTTTAGCGGGAGGGCCCTCCATGAGCAGTTCTTC. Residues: CASSFSGRALHEQFF. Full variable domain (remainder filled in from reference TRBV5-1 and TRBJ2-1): KAGVTQTPRYLIKTRGQQVTLSCSPISGHRSVSWYQQTPGQGLQFLFEYFSETQRNKGNFPGRFSGRQFSNSRSEMNVSTLELGDSALYLCASSFSGRALHEQFFGPGTRLTVL.

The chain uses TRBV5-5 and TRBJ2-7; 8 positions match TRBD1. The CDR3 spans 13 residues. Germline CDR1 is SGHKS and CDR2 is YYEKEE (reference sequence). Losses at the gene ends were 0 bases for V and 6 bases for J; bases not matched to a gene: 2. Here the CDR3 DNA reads TGTGCCAGCAGCTTGGGAACAGGGGGCGAGCAGTACTTC. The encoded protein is CASSLGTGGEQYF.